These T cell receptor beta chains were read from a single sample in a study of blood T cell repertoires in COVID-19. This table comes from immunoSEQ multiplex PCR, and its TCRdb copy is limited to in-frame clones, with some not included. The sample shows about 200,000 clones, approximately 86% of them seen only once. The specimen sequenced was PBMCs or T cells enriched from blood (not recorded which). The receptors here all came from a woman younger than 45 who had been exposed to COVID-19. The CDR3 runs from the conserved cysteine through the conserved F or W. D genes are given only for firm matches. Size tells how often a clone was seen (once, few, many) or the class of an expanded clone, and some rows leave it out.

>TRBJ1-1|once|TRBV5-5|TRBD1
CASSWGPGGPEAFF
TGTGCCAGCAGCTGGGGACCAGGGGGACCTGAAGCTTTCTTT
>TRBJ1-2|NA|TRBV6-5|TRBD1
CASRPGQLGGYTF
TGTGCCAGCAGACCGGGACAGCTGGGCGGCTACACCTTC
>TRBJ1-5|NA|TRBV24-1|NA
CATRVAQAGNQPQHF
TGTGCCACCAGAGTGGCACAGGCTGGAAATCAGCCCCAGCATTTT
>TRBJ2-2|NA|TRBV7-2|NA
CASSLMAGMNTGELFF
TGTGCCAGCAGCTTAATGGCAGGAATGAACACCGGGGAGCTGTTTTTT
>TRBJ1-1|once|TRBV19|NA
CASRKVGATEAFF
TGTGCCAGTAGGAAGGTAGGGGCCACTGAAGCTTTCTTT
>TRBJ2-3|NA|TRBV9|NA
CASSVETGTDTQYF
TGTGCCAGCAGCGTAGAGACTGGCACAGATACGCAGTATTTT
>TRBJ1-6|NA|TRBV7-9|TRBD1
CASRSSGQLNSPLHF
TGTGCCAGCAGATCTTCGGGACAGCTAAATTCACCCCTCCACTTT
>TRBJ2-7|NA|TRBV6-5|NA
CASSWGQSYEQYF
TGTGCCAGCAGTTGGGGACAAAGCTACGAGCAGTACTTC
>TRBJ1-1|NA|TRBV19|NA
CASNHGNTEAFF
TGTGCCTCTAATCACGGGAACACTGAAGCTTTCTTT
>TRBJ1-6|NA|TRBV18|TRBD1
CASSPTGGVSSPLHF
TGTGCCAGCTCCCCCACAGGGGGCGTAAGTTCACCCCTCCACTTT
>TRBJ1-6|NA|TRBV11-3|TRBD1
CASTWDSRTPLHF
TGTGCCAGCACCTGGGACAGCCGGACACCCCTCCACTTT
>TRBJ1-4|NA|TRBV7-2|TRBD1
CASSRTGQTNEKLFF
TGTGCCAGCAGCCGTACGGGACAGACTAATGAAAAACTGTTTTTT
>TRBJ1-1|once|TRBV3-1/TRBV3-2|TRBD1
CASSQRDRDTEAFF
TGTGCCAGCAGCCAAAGGGACAGGGACACTGAAGCTTTCTTT
>TRBJ1-4|once|TRBV4-1|TRBD1
CASSQDLEGTDNEKLFF
TGCGCCAGCAGCCAAGATCTAGAAGGGACAGATAATGAAAAACTGTTTTTT
>TRBJ1-1|NA|TRBV11-3|NA
CASSLEGFNTEAFF
TGTGCCAGCAGCTTGGAGGGCTTTAACACTGAAGCTTTCTTT
>TRBJ2-2|NA|TRBV30|TRBD2
CAWGASGVTGELFF
TGTGCCTGGGGAGCTAGCGGGGTCACCGGGGAGCTGTTTTTT
>TRBJ1-5|NA|TRBV15|NA
CATSRDGQGFNQPQHF
TGTGCCACCAGCAGAGACGGGCAGGGATTCAATCAGCCCCAGCATTTT
>TRBJ1-1|NA|TRBV19|TRBD1
CASSTPRRGHTEAFF
TGTGCCAGTAGTACCCCGCGCAGGGGGCACACTGAAGCTTTCTTT
>TRBJ1-4|once|TRBV7-6|TRBD1
CASSSPPWDSATNEKLFF
TGTGCCAGCAGCTCCCCTCCCTGGGACAGTGCAACTAATGAAAAACTGTTTTTT
>TRBJ1-2|NA|TRBV14|NA
CASSQDSLDGYTF
TGTGCCAGCAGCCAAGATTCCCTAGATGGCTACACCTTC
>TRBJ1-2|NA|TRBV19|TRBD1
CATLRGQGAGYGYTF
TGTGCCACGCTGCGGGGACAGGGGGCGGGCTATGGCTACACCTTC
>TRBJ1-5|NA|TRBV24-1|NA
CATSDGRFSNQPQHF
TGTGCCACCAGTGATGGCAGGTTTAGCAATCAGCCCCAGCATTTT
>TRBJ2-5|once|TRBV19|NA
CASAQGKQETQYF
TGTGCCAGTGCGCAGGGAAAACAAGAGACCCAGTACTTC
>TRBJ2-3|NA|TRBV9|TRBD2
CASSRGLAGDTQYF
TGTGCCAGCAGCAGGGGACTAGCTGGAGATACGCAGTATTTT
>TRBJ1-5|NA|TRBV19|NA
CASSIEGGARSNQPQHF
TGTGCCAGTAGTATAGAGGGGGGGGCGCGTAGCAATCAGCCCCAGCATTTT
>TRBJ1-1|few|TRBV5-5|NA
CASSLPPGTGSNTEAFF
TGTGCCAGCAGCTTGCCCCCCGGGACCGGGAGTAACACTGAAGCTTTCTTT
>TRBJ1-1|NA|TRBV6-2/TRBV6-3|TRBD1
CASSYSRQGSAEAFF
TGTGCCAGCAGTTACTCGCGACAGGGGAGCGCTGAAGCTTTCTTT
>TRBJ1-1|NA|TRBV19|NA
CASSATGSLAEAFF
TGTGCCAGTAGTGCTACAGGGTCGTTGGCTGAAGCTTTCTTT
>TRBJ2-3|NA|TRBV24-1|TRBD1
CATSGQQGIGTDTQYF
TGTGCCACCAGTGGCCAACAGGGGATCGGTACAGATACGCAGTATTTT
>TRBJ2-1|NA|TRBV19|NA
CASTEGMNEQFF
TGTGCCAGTACGGAGGGTATGAATGAGCAGTTCTTC